The present T cell receptor beta chain was sequenced within a study of spatial heterogeneity in lung cancer. For the study at large: Samples were obtained from some 70 donors, all untreated early-stage non-small cell lung cancer patients. Averaged across combinations, each unique TCR and UMI pairing appeared more than ten times in raw reads, which were uncorrected.

TCRdb re-derived calls from the 5' RACE reads in MiXCR, one entry per CDR3 protein. The data show about 11,000 distinct CDR3 sequences, over 9% seen once. Time point meaning: blood at routine non-recurrence follow-up after resection. No cells were sorted before sequencing. The whole RNA sequenced was extracted from tumor, nontumor lung or frozen PBMC. This TCR derives from a female donor with early-stage non-small cell lung cancer. Here the sequenced sample was PBMCs, taken at follow-up.

The CDR3 protein is CASSVSTAAFF. The CDR3 bases are TGTGCCAGCAGTGTTAGTACAGCGGCTTTCTTT. V usage is TRBV6-2 or TRBV6-3 and J usage is TRBJ1-1; unclear D gene. V lost 5 bases, J lost 11 bases, and 12 bases lay in between. The CDR3 loop spans 11 amino acids. Germline values: CDR1 MNHEY, CDR2 SVGEGT.